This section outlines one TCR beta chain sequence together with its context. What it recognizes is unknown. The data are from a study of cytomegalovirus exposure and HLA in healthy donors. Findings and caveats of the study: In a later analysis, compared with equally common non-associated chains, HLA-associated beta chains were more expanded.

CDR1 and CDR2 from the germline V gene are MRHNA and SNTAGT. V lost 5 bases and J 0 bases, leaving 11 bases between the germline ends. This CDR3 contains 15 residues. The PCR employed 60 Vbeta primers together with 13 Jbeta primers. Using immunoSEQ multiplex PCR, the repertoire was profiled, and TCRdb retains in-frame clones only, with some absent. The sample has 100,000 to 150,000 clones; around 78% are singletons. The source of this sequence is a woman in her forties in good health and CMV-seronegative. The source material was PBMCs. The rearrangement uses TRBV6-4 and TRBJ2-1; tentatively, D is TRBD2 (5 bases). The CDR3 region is CASSSSGFSYNEQFF. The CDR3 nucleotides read TGTGCCAGCAGTTCGAGCGGCTTCTCCTACAATGAGCAGTTCTTC.